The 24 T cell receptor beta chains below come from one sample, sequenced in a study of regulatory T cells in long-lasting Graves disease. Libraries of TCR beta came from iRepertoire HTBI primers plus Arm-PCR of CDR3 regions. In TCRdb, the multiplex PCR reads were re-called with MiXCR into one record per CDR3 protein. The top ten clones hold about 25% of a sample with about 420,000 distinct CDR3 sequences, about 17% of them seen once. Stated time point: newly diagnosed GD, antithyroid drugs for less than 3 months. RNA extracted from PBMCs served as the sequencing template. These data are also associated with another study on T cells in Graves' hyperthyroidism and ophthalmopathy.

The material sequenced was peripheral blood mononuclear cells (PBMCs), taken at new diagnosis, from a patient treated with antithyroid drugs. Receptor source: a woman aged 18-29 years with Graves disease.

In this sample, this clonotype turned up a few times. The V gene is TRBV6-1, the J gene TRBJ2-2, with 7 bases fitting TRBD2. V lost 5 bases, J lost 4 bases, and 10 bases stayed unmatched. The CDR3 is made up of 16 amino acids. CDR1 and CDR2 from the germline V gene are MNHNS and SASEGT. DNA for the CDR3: TGTGCCAGCAGTAAGAGGGAGGGACGAAGCACCGGGGAGCTGTTTTTT. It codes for CASSKREGRSTGELFF.

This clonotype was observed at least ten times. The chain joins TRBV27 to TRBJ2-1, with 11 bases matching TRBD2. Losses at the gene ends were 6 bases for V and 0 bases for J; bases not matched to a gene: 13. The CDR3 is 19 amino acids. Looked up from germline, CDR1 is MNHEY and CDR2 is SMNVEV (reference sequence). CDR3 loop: CASSPTGLAGLSSYNEQFF. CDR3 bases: TGTGCCAGCAGCCCCACAGGACTAGCGGGCTTAAGCTCCTACAATGAGCAGTTCTTC.

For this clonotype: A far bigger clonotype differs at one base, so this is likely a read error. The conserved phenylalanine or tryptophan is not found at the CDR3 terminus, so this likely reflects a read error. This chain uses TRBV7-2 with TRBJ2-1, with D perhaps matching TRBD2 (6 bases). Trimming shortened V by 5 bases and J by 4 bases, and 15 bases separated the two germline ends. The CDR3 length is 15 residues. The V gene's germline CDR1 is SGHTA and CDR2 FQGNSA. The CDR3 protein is CASSTRPGLYNEQFL. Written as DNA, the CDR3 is TGTGCCAGCAGCACCAGGCCGGGACTTTACAATGAGCAGTTCCTC.

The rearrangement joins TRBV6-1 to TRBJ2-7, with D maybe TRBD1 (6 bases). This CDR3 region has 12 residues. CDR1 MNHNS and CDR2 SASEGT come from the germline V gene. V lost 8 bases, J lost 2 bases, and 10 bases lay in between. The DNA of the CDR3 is TGTGCCAGCGCTAGGGGGACCTACGAGCAGTACTTC. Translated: CASARGTYEQYF.

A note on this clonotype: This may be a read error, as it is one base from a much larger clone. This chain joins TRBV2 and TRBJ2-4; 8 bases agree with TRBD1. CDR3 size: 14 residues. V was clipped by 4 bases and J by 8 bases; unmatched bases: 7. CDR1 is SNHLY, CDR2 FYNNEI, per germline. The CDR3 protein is CASSGGQEVHIQYF. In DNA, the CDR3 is TGTGCCAGCAGTGGGGGACAGGAGGTTCACATTCAGTACTTC.

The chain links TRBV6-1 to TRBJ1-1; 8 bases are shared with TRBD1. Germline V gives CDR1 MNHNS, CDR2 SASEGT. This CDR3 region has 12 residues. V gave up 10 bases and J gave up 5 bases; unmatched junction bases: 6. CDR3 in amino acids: CATQNRGTEAFF. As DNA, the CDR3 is TGTGCCACCCAAAACAGGGGGACTGAAGCTTTCTTT.

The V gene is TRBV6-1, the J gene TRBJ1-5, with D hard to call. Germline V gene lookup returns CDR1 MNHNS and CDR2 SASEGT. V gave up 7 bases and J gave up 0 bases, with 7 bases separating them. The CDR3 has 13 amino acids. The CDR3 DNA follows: TGTGCCAGCACACAATATAGCAATCAGCCCCAGCATTTT. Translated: CASTQYSNQPQHF.

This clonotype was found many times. Here the CDR3 reads CSAPQGNYGYTF. CDR3 nucleotide sequence: TGCAGTGCACCTCAGGGGAACTATGGCTACACCTTC. J is TRBJ1-2 and V is TRBV20-1, with D possibly being TRBD1 (6 bases). Germline CDR1 DFQATT, CDR2 SNEGSKA (reference sequence). The CDR3 is made up of 12 amino acids. Trimming stripped 6 bases from V and 2 bases from J, with 10 bases between.

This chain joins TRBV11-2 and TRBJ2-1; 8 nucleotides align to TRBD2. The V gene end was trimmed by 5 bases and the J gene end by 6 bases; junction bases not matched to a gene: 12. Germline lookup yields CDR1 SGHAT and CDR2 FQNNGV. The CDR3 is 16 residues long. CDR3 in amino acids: CASSPGFSGNSNEQFF. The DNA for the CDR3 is TGTGCCAGCAGCCCCGGTTTTAGCGGGAATTCCAATGAGCAGTTCTTC.

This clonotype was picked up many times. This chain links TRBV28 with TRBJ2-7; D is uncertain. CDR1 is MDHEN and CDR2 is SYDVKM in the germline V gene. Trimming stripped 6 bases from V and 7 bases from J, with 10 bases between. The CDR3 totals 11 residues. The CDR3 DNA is TGTGCCAGCAGCCCTCCCGGGGAGCAGTACTTC. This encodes CASSPPGEQYF.

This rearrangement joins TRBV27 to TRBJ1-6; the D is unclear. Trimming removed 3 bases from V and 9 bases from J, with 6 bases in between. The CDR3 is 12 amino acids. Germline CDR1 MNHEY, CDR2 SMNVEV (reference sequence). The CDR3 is CASSFAGSPLHF. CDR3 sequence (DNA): TGTGCCAGCAGTTTCGCGGGTTCACCCCTCCACTTT.

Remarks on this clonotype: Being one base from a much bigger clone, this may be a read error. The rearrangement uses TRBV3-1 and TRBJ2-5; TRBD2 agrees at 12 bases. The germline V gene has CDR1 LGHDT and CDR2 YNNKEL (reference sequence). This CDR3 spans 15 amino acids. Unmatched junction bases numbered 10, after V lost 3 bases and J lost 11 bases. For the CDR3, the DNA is TGTGCCAGCAGCCAGACTAGCGGGAGTGACAATGAGCAGTACTTC. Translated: CASSQTSGSDNEQYF.

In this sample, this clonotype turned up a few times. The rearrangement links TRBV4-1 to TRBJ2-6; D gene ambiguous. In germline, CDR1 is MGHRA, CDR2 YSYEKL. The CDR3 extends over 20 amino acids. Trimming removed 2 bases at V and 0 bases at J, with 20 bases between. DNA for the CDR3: TGCGCCAGCAGCCAAAATATCCCATCATTGCGAGACTCTGGGGCCAACGTCCTGACTTTC. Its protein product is CASSQNIPSLRDSGANVLTF.

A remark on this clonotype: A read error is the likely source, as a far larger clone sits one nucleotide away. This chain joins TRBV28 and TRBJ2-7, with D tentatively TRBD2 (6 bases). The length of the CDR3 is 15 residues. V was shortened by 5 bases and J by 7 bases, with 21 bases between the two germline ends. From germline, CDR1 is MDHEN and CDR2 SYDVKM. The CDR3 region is CASSDPGLPRGEQYF. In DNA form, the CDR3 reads TGTGCCAGCAGTGACCCCGGCCTGCCGCGGGGAGAGCAGTACTTC.

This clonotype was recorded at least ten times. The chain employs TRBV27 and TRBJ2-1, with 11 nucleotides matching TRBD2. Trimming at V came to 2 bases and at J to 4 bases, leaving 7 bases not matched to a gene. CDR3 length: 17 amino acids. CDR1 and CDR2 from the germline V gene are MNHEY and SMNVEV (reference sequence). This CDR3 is CASSLPIAGGVYNEQFF. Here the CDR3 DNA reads TGTGCCAGCAGTTTACCGATAGCGGGAGGGGTATACAATGAGCAGTTCTTC.

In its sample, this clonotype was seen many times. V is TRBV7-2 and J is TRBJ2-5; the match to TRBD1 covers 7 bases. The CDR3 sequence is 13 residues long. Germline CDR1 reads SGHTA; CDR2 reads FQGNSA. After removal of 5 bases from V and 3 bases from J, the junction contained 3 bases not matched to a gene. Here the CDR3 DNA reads TGTGCCAGCAGCCTCCAGGGGGAAGAGACCCAGTACTTC. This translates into CASSLQGEETQYF.

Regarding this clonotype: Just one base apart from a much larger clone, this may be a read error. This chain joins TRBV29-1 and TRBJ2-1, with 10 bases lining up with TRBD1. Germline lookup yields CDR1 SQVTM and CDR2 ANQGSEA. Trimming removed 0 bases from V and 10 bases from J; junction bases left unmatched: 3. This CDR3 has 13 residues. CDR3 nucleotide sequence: TGCAGCGTTGAAGAGACAGGGGGCTACGAGCAGTTCTTC. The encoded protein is CSVEETGGYEQFF.

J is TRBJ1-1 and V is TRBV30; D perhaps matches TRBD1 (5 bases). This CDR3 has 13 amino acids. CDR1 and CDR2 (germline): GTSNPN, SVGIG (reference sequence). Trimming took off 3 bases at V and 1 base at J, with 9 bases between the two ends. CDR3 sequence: CAWSATENTEAFF. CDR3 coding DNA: TGTGCCTGGAGCGCGACAGAGAACACTGAAGCTTTCTTT. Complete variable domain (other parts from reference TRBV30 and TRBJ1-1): SQTIHQWPATLVQPVGSPLSLECTVEGTSNPNLYWYRQAAGRGLQLLFYSVGIGQISSEVPQNLSASRPQDRQFILSSKKLLLSDSGFYLCAWSATENTEAFFGQGTRLTVV.

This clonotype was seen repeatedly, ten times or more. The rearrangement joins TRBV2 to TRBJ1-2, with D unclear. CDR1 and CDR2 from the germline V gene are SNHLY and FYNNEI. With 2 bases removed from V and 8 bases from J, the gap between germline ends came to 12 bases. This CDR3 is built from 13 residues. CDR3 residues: CASSESPADGYTF. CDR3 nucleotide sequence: TGTGCCAGCAGTGAATCGCCAGCCGACGGCTACACCTTC.

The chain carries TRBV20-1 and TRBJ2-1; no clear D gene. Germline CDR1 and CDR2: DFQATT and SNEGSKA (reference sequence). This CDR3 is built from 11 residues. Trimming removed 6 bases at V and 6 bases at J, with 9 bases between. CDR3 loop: CSAGFVNEQFF. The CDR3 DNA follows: TGCAGTGCAGGGTTTGTCAATGAGCAGTTCTTC.

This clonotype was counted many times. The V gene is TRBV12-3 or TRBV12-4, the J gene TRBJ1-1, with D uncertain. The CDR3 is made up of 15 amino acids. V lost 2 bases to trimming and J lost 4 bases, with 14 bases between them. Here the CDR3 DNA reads TGTGCCAGCAGTTTACGGACTCCCCTTAGCACTGAAGCTTTCTTT. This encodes CASSLRTPLSTEAFF.

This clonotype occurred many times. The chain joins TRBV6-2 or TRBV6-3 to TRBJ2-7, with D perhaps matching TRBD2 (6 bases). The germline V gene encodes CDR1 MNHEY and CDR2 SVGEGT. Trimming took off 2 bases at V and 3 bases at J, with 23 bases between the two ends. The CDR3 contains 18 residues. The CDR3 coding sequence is TGTGCCAGCAGTTACGGTGAACTGACCGGGAGAGCGGGCTACGAGCAGTACTTC. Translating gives CASSYGELTGRAGYEQYF.

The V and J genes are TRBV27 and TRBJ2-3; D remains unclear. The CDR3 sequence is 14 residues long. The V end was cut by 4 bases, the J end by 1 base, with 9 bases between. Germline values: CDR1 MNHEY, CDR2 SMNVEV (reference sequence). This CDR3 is CASSWSRGTDTQYF. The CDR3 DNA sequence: TGTGCCAGCAGTTGGTCGAGAGGCACAGATACGCAGTATTTT.

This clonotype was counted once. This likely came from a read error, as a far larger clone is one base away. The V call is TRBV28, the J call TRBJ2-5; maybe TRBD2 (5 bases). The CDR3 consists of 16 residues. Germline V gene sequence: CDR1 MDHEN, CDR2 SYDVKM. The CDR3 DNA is TGTGCCACCAGTGATTTTCAGGAGGCGTTGGGAGAGACCCAGTACTTC. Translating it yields CATSDFQEALGETQYF.